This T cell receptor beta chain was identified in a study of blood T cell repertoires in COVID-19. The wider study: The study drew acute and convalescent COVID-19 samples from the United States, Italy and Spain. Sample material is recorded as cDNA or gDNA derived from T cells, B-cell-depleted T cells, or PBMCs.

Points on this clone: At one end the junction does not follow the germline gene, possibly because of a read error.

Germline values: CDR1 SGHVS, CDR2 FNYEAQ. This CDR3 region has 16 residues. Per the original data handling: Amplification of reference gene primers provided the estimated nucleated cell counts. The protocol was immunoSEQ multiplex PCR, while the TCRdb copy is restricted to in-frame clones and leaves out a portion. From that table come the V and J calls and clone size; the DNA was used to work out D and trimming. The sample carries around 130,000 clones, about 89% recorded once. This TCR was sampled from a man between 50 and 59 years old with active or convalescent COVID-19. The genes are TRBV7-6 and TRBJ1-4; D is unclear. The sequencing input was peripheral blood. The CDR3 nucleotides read TGTGCCAGCAGCCTAGCTATCCTAGGAGCTAATGAAAAACTGTTTTTT. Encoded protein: CASSLAILGANEKLFF.